The 4 T cell receptor beta chains listed next were all sequenced from one sample in a study of OX40 agonist ivuxolimab in advanced cancers. Clones were read by immunoSEQ multiplex PCR, and TCRdb kept only the in-frame ones, dropping some. The repertoire holds 91,000 or so clones, with roughly 95% as singletons. Here the sequenced sample was CD4+ or CD8+ T cells sorted from blood, taken in a trial of the OX40 agonist ivuxolimab. The receptors derive from an adult with an advanced solid tumor such as melanoma, head and neck, liver or kidney cancer.

CDR3 nucleotides: TGTGCCAGCAGCTTAGTACTAGCGGGAATCCGGAATGAGCAGTTCTTC. Its translation is CASSLVLAGIRNEQFF. This chain uses TRBV7-3 with TRBJ2-1; TRBD2 aligns across 10 bases. Germline V gene lookup returns CDR1 SGHTA and CDR2 FQGTGA. The CDR3 sequence is 16 residues long. The J segment lost 7 bases and the V segment lost 2 bases, leaving 8 bases of the junction unmatched.

V gene TRBV19 combines with J gene TRBJ2-7, with a weak D call TRBD1 (6 bases). V lost 1 base to trimming and J lost 2 bases, with 12 bases between them. Germline CDR1 and CDR2: LNHDA and SQIVND (reference sequence). This CDR3 comprises 15 residues. This chain's CDR3 is CASSIGTALTYEQYF. For the CDR3, the DNA is TGTGCCAGTAGTATAGGGACAGCCTTAACCTACGAGCAGTACTTC.

The rearrangement uses TRBV5-5 and TRBJ2-5; D not certain. The V end was cut by 5 bases, the J end by 1 base, with 12 bases between. CDR1 and CDR2 from the germline V gene are SGHKS and YYEKEE (reference sequence). The CDR3 runs 14 residues. This chain's CDR3 is CASSPIRIQETQYF. CDR3 sequence (DNA): TGTGCCAGCAGTCCCATTAGGATCCAAGAGACCCAGTACTTC.

This CDR3 is CASTGHRGFSYEQYF. The CDR3 region has the DNA TGCGCCAGCACCGGGCACAGGGGCTTTTCCTACGAGCAGTACTTC. This chain links TRBV5-1 with TRBJ2-7, with 7 bases fitting TRBD1. The CDR3 has 15 residues. The J segment lost 1 base and the V segment lost 6 bases, leaving 10 bases of the junction unmatched. The germline V gene has CDR1 SGHRS and CDR2 YFSETQ.